The rows below give T cell receptor beta chains drawn from one sample of a study of low-dose radiotherapy and immunotherapy resistance in tumors. TCRdb itself ran the reads through MiXCR, one entry per CDR3 protein. The data show under 95,000 distinct CDR3 sequences, 15% to 20% seen once. The sample here was PBMCs, taken before treatment. The source of these receptors is a male donor with prostate cancer. The CDR3 runs from the conserved cysteine through the conserved F or W. The order of the fields is V gene, J gene, D gene, clone size, CDR3 protein, CDR3 DNA. A D gene is named only where the DNA matches it firmly. Clone size appears in some rows only: once, few, many, or a class for an expanded clone.

V gene: TRBV12-3/TRBV12-4
J gene: TRBJ2-7
D gene: NA
clone size: NA
CDR3 protein: CASSPDSPVGLVEQYF
CDR3 DNA: TGTGCCAGCAGTCCGGACAGCCCCGTTGGGCTGGTGGAGCAGTACTTC

V gene: TRBV25-1
J gene: TRBJ1-1
D gene: TRBD1
clone size: many
CDR3 protein: CASSRPGTGGVTEAFF
CDR3 DNA: TGTGCCAGCAGTAGGCCCGGGACAGGGGGGGTCACTGAAGCTTTCTTT

V gene: TRBV6-5
J gene: TRBJ2-2
D gene: NA
clone size: many
CDR3 protein: CASSYSLGGELFF
CDR3 DNA: TGTGCCAGCAGTTACTCGTTAGGCGGGGAGCTGTTTTTT

V gene: TRBV7-2
J gene: TRBJ2-5
D gene: NA
clone size: few
CDR3 protein: CASSRGLRETQYF
CDR3 DNA: TGTGCCAGCAGCCGAGGTTTACGAGAGACCCAGTACTTC

V gene: TRBV18
J gene: TRBJ2-2
D gene: NA
clone size: many
CDR3 protein: CASSPPRPGELFF
CDR3 DNA: TGTGCCAGCTCACCACCGAGGCCCGGGGAGCTGTTTTTT

V gene: TRBV5-5
J gene: TRBJ2-7
D gene: NA
clone size: NA
CDR3 protein: CASSSGVGYYEQYF
CDR3 DNA: TGTGCCAGCAGCTCAGGGGTAGGGTACTACGAGCAGTACTTC

V gene: TRBV30
J gene: TRBJ1-4
D gene: NA
clone size: many
CDR3 protein: CAWSVQRNEKLFF
CDR3 DNA: TGTGCCTGGAGTGTACAGAGAAATGAAAAACTGTTTTTT

V gene: TRBV20-1
J gene: TRBJ1-6
D gene: NA
clone size: many
CDR3 protein: CSADRGRNSPLHF
CDR3 DNA: TGCAGTGCTGACCGGGGCCGTAATTCACCCCTCCACTTT

V gene: TRBV27
J gene: TRBJ2-3
D gene: NA
clone size: NA
CDR3 protein: CASRSRGSTDTQYF
CDR3 DNA: TGTGCCAGTCGGTCCCGGGGGAGCACAGATACGCAGTATTTT

V gene: TRBV6-5
J gene: TRBJ2-5
D gene: NA
clone size: NA
CDR3 protein: CASSGGVVGAETQYF
CDR3 DNA: TGTGCCAGCAGTGGCGGGGTAGTTGGGGCAGAGACCCAGTACTTC

V gene: TRBV2
J gene: TRBJ2-7
D gene: NA
clone size: many
CDR3 protein: CASREYITRYYEQYF
CDR3 DNA: TGTGCCAGCAGGGAGTACATAACTAGGTACTACGAGCAGTACTTC

V gene: TRBV30
J gene: TRBJ2-7
D gene: TRBD2
clone size: few
CDR3 protein: CAWSGTSGGSTYEQYF
CDR3 DNA: TGTGCCTGGAGTGGGACTAGCGGGGGATCGACCTACGAGCAGTACTTC

V gene: TRBV7-9
J gene: TRBJ2-1
D gene: NA
clone size: many
CDR3 protein: CASSPLGFLGYYNEQFF
CDR3 DNA: TGTGCCAGCAGCCCCCTGGGGTTTTTGGGGTACTACAATGAGCAGTTCTTC

V gene: TRBV27
J gene: TRBJ2-1
D gene: TRBD2
clone size: many
CDR3 protein: CASRAGGGYSSYNEQFF
CDR3 DNA: TGTGCCAGCAGGGCTGGCGGGGGATATAGCTCCTACAATGAGCAGTTCTTC

V gene: TRBV3-1
J gene: TRBJ2-3
D gene: TRBD2
clone size: NA
CDR3 protein: CASSLTSGGETGTDTQYF
CDR3 DNA: TGTGCCAGCAGCCTTACTAGCGGGGGGGAAACGGGCACAGATACGCAGTATTTT

V gene: TRBV12-3/TRBV12-4
J gene: TRBJ1-5
D gene: TRBD1
clone size: many
CDR3 protein: CASRGGWLQPQHF
CDR3 DNA: TGTGCCAGCAGAGGGGGCTGGTTACAGCCCCAGCATTTT

V gene: TRBV12-3/TRBV12-4
J gene: TRBJ2-2
D gene: TRBD2
clone size: many
CDR3 protein: CASSPRTSVNTGELFF
CDR3 DNA: TGTGCCAGCAGCCCCCGGACTAGCGTGAACACCGGGGAGCTGTTTTTT

V gene: TRBV9
J gene: TRBJ2-5
D gene: NA
clone size: many
CDR3 protein: CASSVATRGPPWETQYF
CDR3 DNA: TGTGCCAGCAGCGTAGCTACAAGGGGACCCCCGTGGGAGACCCAGTACTTC

V gene: TRBV5-1
J gene: TRBJ2-3
D gene: TRBD2
clone size: many
CDR3 protein: CASNGGGARGADTQYF
CDR3 DNA: TGCGCCAGCAACGGCGGGGGGGCCAGAGGAGCAGATACGCAGTATTTT

V gene: TRBV12-3/TRBV12-4
J gene: TRBJ2-7
D gene: NA
clone size: many
CDR3 protein: CASQSDSYEQYF
CDR3 DNA: TGTGCCAGCCAATCGGACTCCTACGAGCAGTACTTC

V gene: TRBV2
J gene: TRBJ2-3
D gene: TRBD2
clone size: many
CDR3 protein: CASRDYSGRSTDTQYF
CDR3 DNA: TGTGCCAGCAGGGATTATAGCGGGCGAAGCACAGATACGCAGTATTTT

V gene: TRBV5-1
J gene: TRBJ1-1
D gene: NA
clone size: many
CDR3 protein: CASSLARADTEAFF
CDR3 DNA: TGCGCCAGCAGCTTGGCCCGGGCCGACACTGAAGCTTTCTTT

V gene: TRBV28
J gene: TRBJ2-7
D gene: NA
clone size: NA
CDR3 protein: CASSSGFTSYEQYF
CDR3 DNA: TGTGCCAGCAGTTCAGGGTTTACATCCTACGAGCAGTACTTC

V gene: TRBV20-1
J gene: TRBJ2-7
D gene: NA
clone size: many
CDR3 protein: CSARDLGSSYEQYF
CDR3 DNA: TGCAGTGCTAGAGATCTTGGCAGCTCCTACGAGCAGTACTTC